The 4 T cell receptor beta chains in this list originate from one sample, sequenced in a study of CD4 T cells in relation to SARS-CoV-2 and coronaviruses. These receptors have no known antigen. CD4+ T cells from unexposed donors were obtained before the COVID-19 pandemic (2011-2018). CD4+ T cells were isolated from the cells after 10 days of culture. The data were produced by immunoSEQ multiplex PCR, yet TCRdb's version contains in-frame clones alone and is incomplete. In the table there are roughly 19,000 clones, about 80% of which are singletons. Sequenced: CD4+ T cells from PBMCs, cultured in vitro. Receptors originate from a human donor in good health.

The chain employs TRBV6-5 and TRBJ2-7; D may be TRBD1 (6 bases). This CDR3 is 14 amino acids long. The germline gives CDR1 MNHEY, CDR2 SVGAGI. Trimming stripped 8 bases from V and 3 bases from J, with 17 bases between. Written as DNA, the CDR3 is TGTGCCAGCTATACCGGGACAACAGACTACGAGCAGTACTTC. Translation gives CASYTGTTDYEQYF.

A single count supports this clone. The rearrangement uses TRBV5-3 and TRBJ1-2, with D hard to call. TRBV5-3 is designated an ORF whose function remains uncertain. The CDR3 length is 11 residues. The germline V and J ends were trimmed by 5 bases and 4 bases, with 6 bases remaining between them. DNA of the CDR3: TGTGCCAGAAGGGGTGTCTATGGCTACACCTTC. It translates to CARRGVYGYTF.

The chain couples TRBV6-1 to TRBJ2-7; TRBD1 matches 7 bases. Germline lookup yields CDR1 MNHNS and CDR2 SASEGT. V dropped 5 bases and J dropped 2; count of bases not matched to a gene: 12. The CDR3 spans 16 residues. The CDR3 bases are TGTGCCAGCAGTAAAGGTCGGGACAGACATACCTACGAGCAGTACTTC. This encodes CASSKGRDRHTYEQYF.

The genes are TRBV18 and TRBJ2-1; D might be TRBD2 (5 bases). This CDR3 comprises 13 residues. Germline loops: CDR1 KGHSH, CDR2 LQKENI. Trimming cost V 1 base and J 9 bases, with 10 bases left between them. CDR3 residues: CASSPRESGEQFF. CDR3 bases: TGTGCCAGCTCACCACGGGAGAGTGGTGAGCAGTTCTTC.